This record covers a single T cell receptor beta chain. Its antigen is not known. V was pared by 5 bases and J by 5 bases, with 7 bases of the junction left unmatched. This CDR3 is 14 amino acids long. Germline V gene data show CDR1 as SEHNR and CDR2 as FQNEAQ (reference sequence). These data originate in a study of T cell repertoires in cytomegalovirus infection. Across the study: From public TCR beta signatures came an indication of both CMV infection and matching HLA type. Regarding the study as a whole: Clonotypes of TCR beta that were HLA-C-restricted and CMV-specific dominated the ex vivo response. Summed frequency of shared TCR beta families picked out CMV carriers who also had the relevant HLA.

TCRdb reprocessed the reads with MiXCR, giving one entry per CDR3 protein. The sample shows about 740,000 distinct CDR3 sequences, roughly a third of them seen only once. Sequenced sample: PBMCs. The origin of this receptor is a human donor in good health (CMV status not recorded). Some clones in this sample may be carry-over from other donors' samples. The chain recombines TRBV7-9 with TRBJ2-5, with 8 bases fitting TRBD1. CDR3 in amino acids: CASSTRQGRETQYF. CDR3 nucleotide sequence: TGTGCCAGCAGCACGCGACAGGGGCGGGAGACCCAGTACTTC.